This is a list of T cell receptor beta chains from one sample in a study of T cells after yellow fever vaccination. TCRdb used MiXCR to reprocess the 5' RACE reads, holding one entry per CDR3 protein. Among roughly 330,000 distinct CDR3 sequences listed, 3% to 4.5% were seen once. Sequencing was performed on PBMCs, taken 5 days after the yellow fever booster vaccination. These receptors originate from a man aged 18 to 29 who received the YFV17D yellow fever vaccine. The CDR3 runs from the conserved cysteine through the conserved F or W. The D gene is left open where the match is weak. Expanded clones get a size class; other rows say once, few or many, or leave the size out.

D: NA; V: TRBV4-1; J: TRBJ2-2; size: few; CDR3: CASRGSRNTGELFF; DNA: TGCGCCAGTCGGGGCAGCCGAAACACCGGGGAGCTGTTTTTT
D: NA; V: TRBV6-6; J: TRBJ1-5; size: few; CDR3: CASATGGDVGQPQHF; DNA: TGTGCCAGCGCTACGGGGGGGGATGTTGGTCAGCCCCAGCATTTT
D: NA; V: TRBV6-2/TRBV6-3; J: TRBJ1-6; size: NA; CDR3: CASTERAQNSPLHF; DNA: TGTGCCAGCACCGAGAGGGCCCAAAATTCACCCCTCCATTTT
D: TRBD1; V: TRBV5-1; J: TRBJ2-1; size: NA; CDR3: CASSQDRGRGNEQFF; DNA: TGCGCCAGCAGCCAAGACAGGGGAAGGGGCAATGAGCAGTTCTTC
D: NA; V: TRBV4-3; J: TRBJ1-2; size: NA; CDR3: CASSPRAAIHYGYTF; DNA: TGCGCCAGCTCCCCCCGGGCAGCAATACACTATGGCTACACCTTC
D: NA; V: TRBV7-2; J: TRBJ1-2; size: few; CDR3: CASSLLTPRDINYGYTF; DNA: TGTGCCAGCAGTCTCCTTACCCCCCGGGACATTAACTATGGCTACACCTTC
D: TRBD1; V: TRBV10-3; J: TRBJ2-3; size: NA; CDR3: CAITRQGVTDTQYF; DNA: TGTGCCATCACCAGACAGGGGGTCACAGATACGCAGTATTTT
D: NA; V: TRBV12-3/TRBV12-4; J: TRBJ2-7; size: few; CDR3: CASSFGSETYEQYF; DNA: TGTGCCAGCAGTTTTGGGTCTGAAACCTACGAGCAGTACTTC
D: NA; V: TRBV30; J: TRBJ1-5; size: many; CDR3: CAWSVGDNQPQHF; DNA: TGTGCCTGGAGTGTTGGAGACAATCAGCCCCAGCATTTT
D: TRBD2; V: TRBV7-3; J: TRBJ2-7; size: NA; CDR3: CASSLPGCGGLYEQYF; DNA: TGTGCCAGCAGCCTCCCTGGTTGCGGGGGGCTGTACGAGCAGTACTTC
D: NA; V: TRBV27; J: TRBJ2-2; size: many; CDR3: CASLRYGTGELFF; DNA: TGTGCCAGCCTCCGATACGGCACCGGGGAGCTGTTTTTT
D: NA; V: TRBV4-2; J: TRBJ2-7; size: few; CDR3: CASSQGGNYEQYF; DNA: TGTGCCAGCAGCCAGGGGGGCAACTACGAGCAGTACTTC
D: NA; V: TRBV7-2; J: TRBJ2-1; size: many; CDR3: CASSLALAATSEHNEQFF; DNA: TGTGCCAGCAGCCTAGCCTTGGCTGCGACTAGTGAACACAATGAGCAGTTCTTC
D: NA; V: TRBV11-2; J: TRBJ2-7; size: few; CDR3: CASSHDSTAGEQYF; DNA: TGTGCCAGCAGTCACGACAGCACCGCAGGCGAGCAGTACTTC
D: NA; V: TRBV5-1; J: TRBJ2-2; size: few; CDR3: CASSPLGTMNTGELFF; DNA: TGCGCCAGCAGCCCACTAGGGACAATGAACACCGGGGAGCTGTTTTTT
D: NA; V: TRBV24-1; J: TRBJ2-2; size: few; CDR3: CATSGIANTGELFF; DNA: TGTGCCACCAGTGGCATCGCGAACACCGGGGAGCTGTTTTTT
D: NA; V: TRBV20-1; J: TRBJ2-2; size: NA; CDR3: CSARDRRDAKFTGELFF; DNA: TGCAGTGCTAGAGATCGTAGGGACGCCAAGTTCACCGGGGAGCTGTTTTTT
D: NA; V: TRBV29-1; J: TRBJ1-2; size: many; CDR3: CSVGPTGLNYGYTF; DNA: TGCAGCGTTGGACCCACAGGGTTGAACTATGGCTACACCTTC
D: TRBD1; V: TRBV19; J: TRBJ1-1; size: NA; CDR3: CASRAGGASWNTEAFF; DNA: TGTGCCAGTAGGGCAGGGGGCGCATCCTGGAACACTGAAGCTTTCTTT
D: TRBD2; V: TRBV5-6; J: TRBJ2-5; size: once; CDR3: CASSHTSGGFETQYF; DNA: TGTGCCAGCAGCCACACTAGCGGGGGTTTTGAGACCCAGTACTTC
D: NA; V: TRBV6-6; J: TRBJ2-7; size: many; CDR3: CASTHREPLYEQYF; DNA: TGTGCCAGCACCCACAGGGAGCCTCTCTACGAGCAGTACTTC
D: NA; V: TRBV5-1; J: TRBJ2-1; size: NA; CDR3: CASSSGDSTVQFF; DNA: TGCGCCAGCAGCTCTGGAGACTCGACCGTACAGTTCTTC
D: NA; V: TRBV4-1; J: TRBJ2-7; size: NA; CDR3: CASSQAGGTDPTYEQYF; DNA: TGCGCCAGCAGCCAAGCAGGAGGGACGGACCCTACTTACGAGCAGTACTTC
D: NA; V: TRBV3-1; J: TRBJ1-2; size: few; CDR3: CASSHRGDGYTF; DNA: TGTGCCAGCAGCCATAGAGGGGATGGCTACACCTTC
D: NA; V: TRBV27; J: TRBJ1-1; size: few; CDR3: CASSILGGAEAFF; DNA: TGTGCCAGCAGTATCCTTGGGGGGGCTGAAGCTTTCTTT
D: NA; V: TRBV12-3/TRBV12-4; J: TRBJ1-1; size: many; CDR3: CASSFAMNTEAFF; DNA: TGTGCCAGCAGTTTTGCCATGAACACTGAAGCTTTCTTT
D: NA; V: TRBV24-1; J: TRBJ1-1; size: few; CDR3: CATSAGSTEAFF; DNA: TGTGCCACCAGTGCGGGTAGCACTGAAGCTTTCTTT
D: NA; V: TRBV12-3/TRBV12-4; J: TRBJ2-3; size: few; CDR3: CASSLGRRSTDTQYF; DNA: TGTGCCAGCAGTTTGGGGCGAAGATCCACAGATACGCAGTATTTT
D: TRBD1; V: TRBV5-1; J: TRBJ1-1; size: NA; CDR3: CASSPQGGSTEAFF; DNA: TGCGCCAGCAGCCCCCAAGGGGGCTCGACTGAAGCTTTCTTT
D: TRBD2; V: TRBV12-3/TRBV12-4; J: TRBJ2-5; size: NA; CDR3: CASSQRLAGAETQYF; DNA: TGTGCCAGCAGCCAGAGACTAGCGGGGGCTGAGACCCAGTACTTC
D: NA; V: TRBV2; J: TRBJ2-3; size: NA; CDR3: CASSSSPGTDTQYF; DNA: TGTGCCAGCAGTTCGTCTCCTGGCACAGATACGCAGTATTTT
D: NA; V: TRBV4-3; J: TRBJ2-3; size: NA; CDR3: CASSQGDGSTDTQYF; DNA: TGCGCCAGCAGCCAAGGAGATGGGAGCACAGATACGCAGTATTTT
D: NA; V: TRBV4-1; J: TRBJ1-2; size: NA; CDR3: CASSQVSGGGYTF; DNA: TGCGCCAGCAGCCAGGTCTCAGGAGGTGGCTACACCTTC
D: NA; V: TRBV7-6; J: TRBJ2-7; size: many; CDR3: CASSPRPGYEQYF; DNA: TGTGCCAGCAGCCCGCGGCCGGGATACGAGCAGTACTTC
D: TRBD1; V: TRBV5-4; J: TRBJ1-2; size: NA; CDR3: CASSTTQGSRYGYTF; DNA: TGTGCCAGCAGCACCACACAGGGGTCCCGCTATGGCTACACCTTC
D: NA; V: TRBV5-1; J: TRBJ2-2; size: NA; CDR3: CASSLSTGWLAGELFF; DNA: TGCGCCAGCAGCTTGTCAACAGGGTGGTTGGCCGGGGAGCTGTTTTTT
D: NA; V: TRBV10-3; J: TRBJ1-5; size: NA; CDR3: CAIRDTGQPQHF; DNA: TGTGCCATCCGGGACACCGGTCAGCCCCAGCATTTT
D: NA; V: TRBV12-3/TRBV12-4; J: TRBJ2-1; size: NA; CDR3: CASSPTTSYNEQFF; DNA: TGTGCCAGCAGCCCCACGACTAGCTACAATGAGCAGTTCTTC
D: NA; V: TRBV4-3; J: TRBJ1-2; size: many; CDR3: CASSQEVRTYGYTF; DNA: TGCGCCAGCAGCCAAGAAGTCAGGACCTATGGCTACACCTTC
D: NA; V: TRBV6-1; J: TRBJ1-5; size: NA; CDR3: CASSEGYQPQHF; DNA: TGTGCCAGCAGTGAAGGATATCAGCCCCAGCATTTT
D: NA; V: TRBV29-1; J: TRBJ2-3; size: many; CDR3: CSGGSATSTDTQYF; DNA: TGCAGCGGGGGTAGCGCTACTAGCACAGATACGCAGTATTTT